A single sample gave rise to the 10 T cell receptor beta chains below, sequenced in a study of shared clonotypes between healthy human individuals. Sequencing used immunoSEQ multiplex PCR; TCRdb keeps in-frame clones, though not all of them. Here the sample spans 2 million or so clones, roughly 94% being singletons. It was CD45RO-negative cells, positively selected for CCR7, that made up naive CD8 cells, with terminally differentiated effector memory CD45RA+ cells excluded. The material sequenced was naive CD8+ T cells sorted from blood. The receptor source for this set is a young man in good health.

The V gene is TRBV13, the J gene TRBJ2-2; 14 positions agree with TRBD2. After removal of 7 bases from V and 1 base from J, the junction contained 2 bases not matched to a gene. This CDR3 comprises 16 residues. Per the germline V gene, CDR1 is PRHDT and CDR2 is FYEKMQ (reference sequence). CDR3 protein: CASTGTSGRNTGELFF. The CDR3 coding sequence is TGTGCCAGCACCGGGACTAGCGGGAGGAACACCGGGGAGCTGTTTTTT.

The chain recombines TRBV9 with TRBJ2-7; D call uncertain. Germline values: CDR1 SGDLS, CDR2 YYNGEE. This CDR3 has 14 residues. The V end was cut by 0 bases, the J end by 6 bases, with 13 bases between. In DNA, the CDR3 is TGTGCCAGCAGCGTAGGTGTCCAGACCGGCGAGCAGTACTTC. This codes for CASSVGVQTGEQYF.

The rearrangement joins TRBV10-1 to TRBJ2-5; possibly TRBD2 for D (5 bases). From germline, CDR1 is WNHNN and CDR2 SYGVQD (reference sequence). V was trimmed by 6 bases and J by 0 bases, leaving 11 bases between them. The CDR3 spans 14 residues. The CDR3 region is CASRASNYQETQYF. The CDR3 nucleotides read TGCGCCAGCAGGGCTAGCAACTACCAAGAGACCCAGTACTTC.

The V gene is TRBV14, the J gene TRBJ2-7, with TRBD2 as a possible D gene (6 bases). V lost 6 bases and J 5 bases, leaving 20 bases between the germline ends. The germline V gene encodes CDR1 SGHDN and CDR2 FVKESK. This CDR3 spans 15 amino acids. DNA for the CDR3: TGTGCCAGCAGTCCCCCGGGACTCCGTAGCCACGAGCAGTACTTC. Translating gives CASSPPGLRSHEQYF.

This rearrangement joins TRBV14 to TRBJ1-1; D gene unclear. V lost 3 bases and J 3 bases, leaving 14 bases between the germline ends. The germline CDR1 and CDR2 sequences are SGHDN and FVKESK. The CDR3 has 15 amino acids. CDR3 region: CASSQVWLRYTEAFF. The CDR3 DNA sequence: TGTGCCAGCAGCCAGGTATGGTTGAGGTACACTGAAGCTTTCTTT.

The CDR3 region is CAWSDNRAFEQYF. In DNA form, the CDR3 reads TGTGCCTGGAGCGATAACAGGGCATTCGAGCAGTACTTC. The chain joins TRBV30 to TRBJ2-7; D might be TRBD1 (6 bases). The CDR3 is 13 amino acids. Germline loops: CDR1 GTSNPN, CDR2 SVGIG (reference sequence). Deletions cut 3 bases from V and 6 bases from J, with 15 bases between.

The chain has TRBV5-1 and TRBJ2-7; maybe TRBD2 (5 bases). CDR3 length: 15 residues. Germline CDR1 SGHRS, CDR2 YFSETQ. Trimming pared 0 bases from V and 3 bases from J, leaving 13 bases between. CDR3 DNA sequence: TGCGCCAGCAGCTTGGTCCGGACTGAGGGCTACGAGCAGTACTTC. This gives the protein CASSLVRTEGYEQYF. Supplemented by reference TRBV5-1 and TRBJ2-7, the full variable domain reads KAGVTQTPRYLIKTRGQQVTLSCSPISGHRSVSWYQQTPGQGLQFLFEYFSETQRNKGNFPGRFSGRQFSNSRSEMNVSTLELGDSALYLCASSLVRTEGYEQYFGPGTRLTVT.

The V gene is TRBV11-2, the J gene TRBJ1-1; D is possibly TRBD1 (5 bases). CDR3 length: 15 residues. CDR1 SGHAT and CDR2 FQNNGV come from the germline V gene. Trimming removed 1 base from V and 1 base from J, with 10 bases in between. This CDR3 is CASSLGATANTEAFF. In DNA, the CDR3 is TGTGCCAGCAGCTTAGGTGCGACAGCGAACACTGAAGCTTTCTTT.

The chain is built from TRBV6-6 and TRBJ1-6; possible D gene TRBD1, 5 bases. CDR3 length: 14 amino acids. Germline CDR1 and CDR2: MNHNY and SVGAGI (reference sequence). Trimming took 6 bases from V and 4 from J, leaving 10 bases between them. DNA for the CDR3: TGTGCCAGCAGAACGGGGCTTTATAATTCACCCCTCCACTTT. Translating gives CASRTGLYNSPLHF.

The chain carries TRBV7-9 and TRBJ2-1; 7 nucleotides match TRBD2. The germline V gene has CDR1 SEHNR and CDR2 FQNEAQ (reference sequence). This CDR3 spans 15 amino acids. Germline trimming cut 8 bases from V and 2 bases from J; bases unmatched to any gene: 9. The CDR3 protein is CASAQGLAAYNEQFF. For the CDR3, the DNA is TGTGCCAGCGCCCAAGGGCTAGCGGCCTACAATGAGCAGTTCTTC.